This T cell receptor beta chain was captured in a study of blood T cell repertoires in COVID-19. About the study: The cDNA or gDNA used as material had been derived from T cells, B-cell-depleted T cells, or PBMCs.

V lost 3 bases and J 0 bases, leaving 12 bases between the germline ends. CDR1 MNHEY and CDR2 SVGEGT come from the germline V gene. The CDR3 has 16 amino acids. Per the original methods: Nucleated cell counts were estimated from reference gene primer amplification. This table comes from immunoSEQ multiplex PCR, and its TCRdb copy is limited to in-frame clones, with some not included. V and J calls and clone size are those listed in that table; D and trimming were worked out from the DNA. The sample yields 300,000 to 400,000 clones, roughly 90% seen once. The chain has TRBV6-2 or TRBV6-3 and TRBJ2-1; no clear D. This TCR came from a woman in her forties or fifties with active or convalescent COVID-19. The sample taken for sequencing was peripheral blood. This chain's CDR3 is CASSYEVLSSYNEQFF. CDR3 in DNA: TGTGCCAGCAGTTATGAAGTTTTGAGCTCCTACAATGAGCAGTTCTTC.